This entry is about one T cell receptor (beta chain). No cognate antigen has been identified for it. Qualities for individual bases were not recorded, and no much larger clone is one base off. The data belong to a study of T cell changes during pregnancy in multiple sclerosis (dated by TCRdb to the late 2010s). Regarding the study in general: The study looked at changes in the T cell repertoire across pregnancy in women with multiple sclerosis.

CDR3 length: 18 amino acids, cysteine to phenylalanine. CDR3 DNA only is kept here, 54 bases in frame from base 1. Looking up the germline V gene (reference sequence) yields CDR1 MNHEY and CDR2 SMNVEV. V is reduced by 2 bases and J by 0 bases, leaving a spacing of 17 bases between them. Library construction relied on the immunoSEQ multiplex PCR assay. Sourced from immuneACCESS, this table was stored by TCRdb with only in-frame sequences that have V and J called. A share of the clones is absent; for the studies checked, an unresolved V gene accounts for under half, and the remainder has no known explanation. The sample table records roughly 35,000 clones; 90% of these occur just once. Of the sample, about 11% is held by the ten largest clones.

The sample was CD8+ T cells from peripheral blood mononuclear cells, taken before pregnancy. The sequence is built from TRBV27 and TRBJ1-3; matching of 5 bases hints at TRBD1 as the D gene. The sequence was collected from a female donor with multiple sclerosis, enrolled in a pregnancy study. This receptor has the CDR3 CASSLTAYGGTSGNTIYF. The sequenced DNA: TGTGCCAGCAGTTTAACCGCTTATGGGGGGACCTCTGGAAACACCATATATTTT.